These 5 T cell receptor beta chains originate from one sample sequenced in a study of blood T cell repertoires in COVID-19. TCRdb's copy holds only in-frame clones and misses some; the assay was immunoSEQ multiplex PCR. The data hold roughly 350,000 clones, with about 92% observed a single time. Sample: PBMCs or T cells enriched from blood (not recorded which). The receptors were gathered from a woman younger than 45 who had recovered from COVID-19.

The rearrangement joins TRBV11-2 to TRBJ2-1, with 7 nucleotides matching TRBD2. V trimming: 5 bases; J trimming: 7 bases; junction bases outside the gene matches: 11. The germline gives CDR1 SGHAT, CDR2 FQNNGV. The length of the CDR3 is 15 residues. The CDR3 sequence: CASSPGGSGVNEQFF. The CDR3 nucleotides read TGTGCCAGCAGCCCAGGCGGGAGCGGGGTGAATGAGCAGTTCTTC.

The chain employs TRBV5-4 and TRBJ1-4, with D tentatively TRBD1 (5 bases). The CDR3 extends over 15 amino acids. The V gene lost 4 bases and the J gene lost 6 bases, with 16 bases spanning the gap. Looked up from germline, CDR1 is SGHNT and CDR2 is YYREEE (reference sequence). CDR3: CASSPRGREDEKLFF. In nucleotides, the CDR3 is TGTGCCAGCAGCCCGCGGGGCAGGGAAGATGAAAAACTGTTTTTT.

The chain employs TRBV5-8 and TRBJ2-1, with D possibly TRBD2 on 6 matching bases. The CDR3 totals 15 residues. CDR1 and CDR2 (germline): SGHTS, YDEGEE. Deletions cut 0 bases from V and 10 bases from J, with 17 bases between. CDR3 nucleotides: TGTGCCAGCAGCTTGGGAGCCGTACCTAGCGAAGAGCAGTTCTTC. It codes for CASSLGAVPSEEQFF.

This rearrangement joins TRBV30 to TRBJ1-1; 8 bases are shared with TRBD1. With 0 bases clipped from V and 6 bases from J, the junction kept 3 bases outside the gene matches. Germline CDR1 and CDR2: GTSNPN and SVGIG (reference sequence). The CDR3 sequence is 13 residues long. CDR3 in DNA: TGTGCCTGGAGTGTCGACAGGGGCGCTGAAGCTTTCTTT. Residues: CAWSVDRGAEAFF.

This chain connects TRBV10-3 to TRBJ2-7, with 8 positions matching TRBD1. The CDR3 runs to 15 residues. Germline CDR1 is ENHRY and CDR2 is SYGVKD. V dropped 5 bases and J dropped 3; count of bases not matched to a gene: 9. The CDR3 DNA reads as TGTGCCATCAGTCTGACAGGGGTTGTTAGCTACGAGCAGTACTTC. This encodes CAISLTGVVSYEQYF.